The source of this T cell receptor (beta chain) is a study of blood T cells in healthy people across ages. Combining a sample-barcoded 5' primer with a J-beta primer mix, a second PCR ran for 7 to 11 cycles. Each CDR3 protein is one row after TCRdb ran MiXCR on the 5' RACE reads. The sample carries about 640,000 distinct CDR3 sequences, 58% recorded once. The authors isolated at least 6 million PBMCs per sample. The CDR3 covers 14 residues. After removal of 4 bases from V and 3 bases from J, the junction contained 7 bases not matched to a gene. CDR1 and CDR2 from the germline V gene are SGHRS and YFSETQ. This clonotype has a count of ten or more. As yet, its antigen is unknown. Notes on the study in general: Roughly linear declines in TCR beta diversity per million T cells occurred with age. With donor CMV status unknown, expanded clonotype changes were possibly confounded.

V and J are TRBV5-1 and TRBJ2-7; 7 positions match TRBD1. Source material: blood. This receptor was identified in a man aged 55-75 years in good health. The chain's CDR3 is CASSPQGGIYEQYF. CDR3 nucleotides: TGCGCCAGCAGCCCCCAAGGGGGCATCTACGAGCAGTACTTC.